Detailed here is one T cell receptor beta chain. Assay used: immunoSEQ multiplex PCR; TCRdb lists only in-frame clones, some missing. The profile shows approximately 89,000 clones, about 94% of them singletons. The CDR3 spans 16 residues. Trimming took 6 bases from V and 7 from J; bases not matched to a gene: 13. Per germline, CDR1 MDHEN and CDR2 SYDVKM. This sample stems from a study of technical replicates of blood from several donors. Source material: T cells isolated from PBMCs. The source is a human donor in good health. V is TRBV28 and J is TRBJ1-5; 9 bases are a match to TRBD1. The CDR3 is CASSLLEGQGVQPQHF. The CDR3 DNA reads as TGTGCCAGCAGCCTCCTAGAGGGACAGGGCGTACAGCCCCAGCATTTT.